These T cell receptor beta chains were read from a single sample in a study of T cells in Graves' hyperthyroidism and ophthalmopathy. TCRdb re-derived calls from the multiplex PCR reads in MiXCR, one entry per CDR3 protein. Altogether fewer than 110,000 distinct CDR3 sequences are present, approximately 48% being singletons, with the ten largest covering 20% to 30%. Sequenced sample: blood. These receptors were obtained from a man between 40 and 49 years old with Graves' hyperthyroidism. The CDR3 runs from the conserved cysteine through the conserved F or W. The order of the fields is clone size, J gene, V gene, D gene, CDR3 protein, CDR3 DNA. The D gene is left open where the match is weak. Some rows have no size entry. The others give once, few or many, or a class for an expanded clone.

>many|TRBJ1-2|TRBV9|.
CASSVGHLSGYTF
TGTGCCAGCAGCGTCGGACACCTCTCCGGCTACACCTTC
>many|TRBJ1-1|TRBV29-1|.
CSVVRPGFFAFF
TGCAGCGTCGTACGCCCCGGCTTCTTTGCTTTCTTT
>.|TRBJ2-5|TRBV7-2|TRBD2
CASSQGTSGVHQETQYF
TGTGCCAGCAGCCAAGGGACTAGCGGAGTTCACCAAGAGACCCAGTACTTC
>.|TRBJ1-2|TRBV7-3|TRBD1
CASSSTGGSSGYTF
TGTGCCAGCAGCTCCACAGGGGGCTCAAGTGGCTACACCTTC
>many|TRBJ2-5|TRBV9|TRBD1
CASSESGTGVRGQETQYF
TGTGCCAGCAGCGAATCCGGGACAGGGGTGAGGGGACAAGAGACCCAGTACTTC
>.|TRBJ2-7|TRBV7-6|TRBD1
CASSYPGQGLYEQYF
TGTGCCAGCAGCTACCCGGGACAGGGCCTCTACGAGCAGTACTTC
>once|TRBJ2-2|TRBV9|TRBD2
CASSEWGLAGGRGLNTGELFF
TGTGCCAGCAGCGAGTGGGGACTAGCGGGAGGGAGGGGCCTGAACACCGGGGAGCTGTTTTTT
>many|TRBJ1-2|TRBV19|.
CASSPKGSRSYGYTF
TGTGCCAGTAGTCCGAAAGGAAGCAGGAGCTATGGCTACACCTTC
>many|TRBJ2-7|TRBV5-1|TRBD1
CASSLGQGESSYEQYF
TGCGCCAGCAGCTTGGGACAGGGAGAGAGCTCCTACGAGCAGTACTTC
>many|TRBJ1-1|TRBV11-2|.
CASSWGRMNTEAFF
TGTGCCAGCAGCTGGGGCAGAATGAACACTGAAGCTTTCTTT
>few|TRBJ2-4|TRBV12-3/TRBV12-4|.
CASTLGGLAKNIQYF
TGTGCCAGCACCTTAGGGGGGTTAGCCAAAAACATTCAGTACTTC
>.|TRBJ2-7|TRBV5-5|.
CASSFLGGDSYEQYF
TGTGCCAGCAGCTTTCTAGGAGGGGACAGCTACGAGCAGTACTTC
>many|TRBJ2-7|TRBV6-1|TRBD1
CASSEAEQGFDEQYF
TGTGCCAGCAGTGAAGCGGAACAGGGGTTTGACGAGCAGTACTTC
>many|TRBJ1-5|TRBV20-1|TRBD1
CSASTGGMGNQPQHF
TGCAGTGCTAGTACAGGGGGCATGGGCAATCAGCCCCAGCATTTT
>few|TRBJ1-1|TRBV7-2|.
CAWSRRGRNTEAFF
TGTGCCTGGAGTCGGAGAGGGAGGAACACTGAAGCTTTCTTT
>.|TRBJ1-5|TRBV2|.
CASISRGAPQHF
TGTGCCAGCATCTCGAGGGGGGCGCCCCAGCATTTT
>many|TRBJ2-7|TRBV20-1|TRBD2
CSARDSGGAPYEQYF
TGCAGTGCTAGAGACAGCGGGGGGGCCCCCTACGAGCAGTACTTC
>many|TRBJ2-1|TRBV29-1|TRBD2
CSGQRGGNEQFF
TGCAGCGGACAGCGGGGGGGCAATGAGCAGTTCTTC
>many|TRBJ1-1|TRBV15|.
CATSPSSGRRYTEAFF
TGTGCCACCAGCCCTTCCTCGGGACGGAGGTACACTGAAGCTTTCTTT
>many|TRBJ2-5|TRBV10-1|TRBD2
CASSGGGQETQYF
TGCGCCAGCAGCGGCGGGGGACAAGAGACCCAGTACTTC
>.|TRBJ1-2|TRBV9|.
CASSVEGGGGYTF
TGTGCCAGCAGCGTAGAAGGTGGAGGCGGCTACACCTTC
>many|TRBJ1-2|TRBV19|TRBD1
CASSVPGTGVLSGYTF
TGTGCCAGTAGTGTCCCCGGGACAGGAGTCTTATCTGGCTACACCTTC
>many|TRBJ2-3|TRBV10-3|TRBD2
CAISDRPGLAGVPTDTQYF
TGTGCCATCAGTGATCGACCGGGACTAGCGGGGGTACCCACAGATACGCAGTATTTT
>many|TRBJ2-1|TRBV11-2|TRBD2
CASSDPASGPSYNEQFF
TGTGCCAGCAGCGACCCGGCTAGCGGTCCTTCCTACAATGAGCAGTTCTTC
>many|TRBJ2-1|TRBV6-2/TRBV6-3|.
CASRLLAEGLYNEQFF
TGTGCCAGCAGGCTTTTAGCGGAGGGGCTTTACAATGAGCAGTTCTTC
>many|TRBJ2-2|TRBV7-9|TRBD1
CASSFWVGQGATGELFF
TGTGCCAGCAGCTTTTGGGTTGGACAGGGGGCGACCGGGGAGCTGTTTTTT
>.|TRBJ1-1|TRBV24-1|.
CASGQPGRGAEAFF
TGTGCCAGCGGCCAACCAGGGCGCGGGGCTGAAGCTTTCTTT
>many|TRBJ1-2|TRBV6-5|.
CASSYRPGYGYTF
TGTGCCAGCAGTTACCGCCCCGGCTATGGCTACACCTTC
>once|TRBJ2-1|TRBV20-1|.
CSAGQVGGGEQFF
TGCAGTGCAGGACAAGTGGGAGGCGGAGAGCAGTTCTTC
>.|TRBJ2-1|TRBV7-6|.
CASSSEGGGNEQFF
TGTGCCAGCAGTTCGGAGGGTGGGGGGAATGAGCAGTTCTTC
>once|TRBJ2-5|TRBV20-1|TRBD2
CSASTSGSEESQYF
TGCAGTGCTAGTACTAGCGGGAGTGAGGAGAGCCAGTACTTC
>many|TRBJ1-1|TRBV7-9|.
CASSPLRQNTEAFF
TGTGCCAGCAGCCCCTTACGACAGAACACTGAAGCTTTCTTT
>many|TRBJ1-2|TRBV2|TRBD1
CASTRTGPSLYGYTF
TGTGCCAGCACCCGGACAGGCCCCTCTCTCTATGGCTACACCTTC
>.|TRBJ2-7|TRBV7-3|TRBD1
CASSEGTGGETQYEQYF
TGTGCCAGCAGCGAGGGGACAGGGGGGGAGACCCAGTACGAGCAGTACTTC
>.|TRBJ2-7|TRBV5-1|.
CASSLEGSTGEQYF
TGCGCCAGCAGCTTGGAGGGGAGCACCGGGGAGCAGTACTTC
>many|TRBJ1-1|TRBV9|.
CASSVGDGGTEAFF
TGTGCCAGCAGCGTAGGTGATGGAGGCACTGAAGCTTTCTTT
>.|TRBJ1-6|TRBV9|.
CANSRTPGYNSPLHF
TGTGCCAACTCACGTACGCCCGGGTATAATTCACCCCTCCACTTT
>many|TRBJ2-3|TRBV10-3|.
CAISRADTQYF
TGTGCCATCAGTAGAGCAGATACGCAGTATTTT
>.|TRBJ2-7|TRBV7-8|TRBD2
CASSPGGKSGRESYEQYF
TGTGCCAGCAGCCCGGGAGGGAAGAGCGGGAGAGAATCGTACGAGCAGTACTTC
>.|TRBJ2-7|TRBV20-1|TRBD2
CSARGVSGSPSYEQYF
TGCAGTGCTAGGGGGGTTAGCGGGTCCCCCTCCTACGAGCAGTACTTC
>.|TRBJ1-2|TRBV9|.
CASSVGAGYTF
TGTGCCAGCAGCGTAGGGGCTGGCTACACCTTC
>many|TRBJ1-4|TRBV5-6|TRBD1
CASSNRGVSEKLFF
TGTGCCAGCAGCAACAGGGGAGTGAGTGAAAAACTGTTTTTT
>.|TRBJ2-7|TRBV2|.
CASSGVSSYEQYF
TGTGCCAGCAGTGGGGTAAGCTCCTACGAGCAGTACTTC
>many|TRBJ1-6|TRBV6-5|TRBD1
CASRAGGDSPLHF
TGTGCCAGCAGGGCAGGGGGAGATTCACCCCTCCACTTT
>many|TRBJ2-5|TRBV7-9|TRBD2
CASSPTRLAGMEETQYF
TGTGCCAGCAGCCCGACCCGCCTAGCGGGGATGGAAGAGACCCAGTACTTC
>many|TRBJ1-3|TRBV12-5|.
CASGSGLTGNTIYF
TGTGCTAGTGGTTCGGGACTAACTGGAAACACCATATATTTT
>many|TRBJ2-2|TRBV7-9|.
CANTIPGSRSNTGELFF
TGTGCCAACACTATCCCGGGCAGTCGATCGAACACCGGGGAGCTGTTTTTT
>.|TRBJ2-1|TRBV10-3|.
CAISFGGVGFNEQFF
TGTGCCATCAGTTTTGGGGGTGTCGGATTCAATGAGCAGTTCTTC
>.|TRBJ1-2|TRBV14|.
CASSPLQNTF
TGTGCCAGCAGCCCCCTGCAGAACACCTTC
>.|TRBJ2-1|TRBV6-2/TRBV6-3|.
CASSYFGLWERFF
TGTGCCAGCAGTTACTTCGGGTTGTGGGAGCGGTTCTTC
>.|TRBJ2-7|TRBV7-9|TRBD1
CASSLGDRDGQYF
TGTGCCAGCAGCTTAGGAGACAGGGACGGGCAGTACTTC
>many|TRBJ2-2|TRBV9|.
CASSVVERAGELFF
TGTGCCAGCAGCGTAGTGGAGAGAGCCGGGGAGCTGTTTTTT
>.|TRBJ1-6|TRBV7-2|.
CASILMGESPLHF
TGTGCCAGCATCTTAATGGGGGAGTCACCCCTCCACTTT
>few|TRBJ2-7|TRBV3-1|.
CASSQAPSSHYSYEQYF
TGTGCCAGCAGCCAAGCCCCCTCTAGCCATTATTCCTACGAGCAGTACTTC
>few|TRBJ1-2|TRBV5-1|.
CASSLVQGMDLEGYTF
TGCGCCAGCAGCTTGGTTCAGGGGATGGATCTTGAGGGCTACACCTTC
>many|TRBJ2-1|TRBV7-2|TRBD2
CASNLLAGGFNEQFF
TGTGCCAGCAACTTACTAGCGGGGGGCTTCAATGAGCAGTTCTTC
>.|TRBJ1-2|TRBV4-1|.
CASGQVPAGNDYGYTF
TGCGCCAGCGGCCAAGTACCTGCAGGGAACGACTATGGCTACACCTTC